The entry below describes one T cell receptor beta chain. In its sample, this clonotype was seen a few times. Its antigen is currently not known. Base qualities are not provided; no much larger clone lies one nucleotide away. This sample was included in a study of Graves' ophthalmopathy and Graves' hyperthyroidism (dated by TCRdb to the late 2010s). For the study in its entirety: Hyperthyroidism was considered stable if no progression to ophthalmopathy occurred within 18 months of follow-up. To tell Graves' ophthalmopathy apart from Graves' hyperthyroidism, and to predict which patients would progress to ophthalmopathy, the study relied on TCR beta repertoire signatures. In total, around 130 blood samples were TCR-sequenced: 40 to 45 ophthalmopathy, roughly 77 hyperthyroidism and some 17 hyperthyroidism-to-ophthalmopathy patients. To explore V-J signatures that distinguish ophthalmopathy from hyperthyroidism, a discovery set of under 110 patients was enrolled, made up of 43 with ophthalmopathy and roughly 57 with stable hyperthyroidism. An independent validation cohort was composed of 18 to 20 hyperthyroidism patients and over 15 patients who later progressed from hyperthyroidism to ophthalmopathy. In over 5 hyperthyroidism patients, the T-cell repertoire of thyroid tissue was compared with the T-cell repertoire of blood. Following sample collection, hyperthyroidism patients were given methimazole at a starting dose of 30 mg daily, and ophthalmopathy patients were given high-dose intravenous methylprednisolone.

Hyperthyroidism patients were newly diagnosed, were aged 18 to 65 years, and had a disease duration under 2 months. Patients were excluded if they had other autoimmune diseases, uncontrolled infections, pregnancy or lactation. Clinical symptoms, serum thyroxine, TRAb, thyroid ultrasound and orbital computed tomography formed the basis of the diagnosis. Total RNA was extracted using Trizol reagent, and RNA quality was checked on an Agilent 2100 Bioanalyzer. For repertoire sequencing, the TCR beta CDR3 regions were amplified from RNA transcripts. The first round was an RT-PCR using HTBI primers with the Qiagen OneStep RT-PCR kit, and this first round was followed by a second-round multiplex PCR, then size selection and purification. Libraries were sequenced paired-end with 100 bp reads on an Illumina HiSeq2000. Concerning the study's data processing: SOAPnuke was used for read processing, and reads with adapters, uncalled bases, a mean Phred below 15, or no exact constant-primer or identifier match were discarded. High-quality paired reads were merged with COPE v1.2.5. Clonotypes were defined as unique nucleotide sequences and were aligned to IMGT TRB V, D and J references using MiTCR v1.1. Analysis was restricted to V-J combinations with a frequency above 0.0001, which covered 99.2% of repertoires. For each V-J combination, a TCR clonal expansion and chaos score was defined as the ratio of F50 clonal expansion to chaos observed in the TCRdist matrix. Features were reduced by Welch's t-statistics and random forest to over 10 V-J combinations, which fed a naive Bayes classifier. The Morisita-Horn index was used to measure how similar the thyroid and blood repertoires were. TCRdb reworked the public reads: Q25 trimming with fastp, MiXCR clone assembly, productive beta chains retained. Every CDR3 protein is listed once, alongside the most common genes and DNA of its rows. Clone size and V and J calls follow TCRdb, not the original study. Within this sample are roughly 1.1 million distinct CDR3 sequences, with 35% to 45% of them counted one time only. The ten largest clones represent more than 9.5% of the sample.

Beyond this particular receptor, the publication reports: Most expanded thyroid clonotypes with frequency above 0.001 were also detected in blood, suggesting blood repertoires may reflect the thyroid immune response. In validation, the model predicted ophthalmopathy progression with nearly 71% sensitivity and about 77% specificity; fewer than 15 predicted patients were CT-confirmed with GO in a median of about 7.1 months. Sample size was not statistically predetermined, and group allocation was not concealed from the investigators. The 13-signature model separated ophthalmopathy from stable hyperthyroidism with about 86% sensitivity and 81% to 82% specificity in cross-validation, and 80%/75% in the test set.

Between the V and J ends, shortened by 1 base and 0 bases respectively, the junction contains 9 bases. The CDR3 goes from the cysteine to the phenylalanine over 15 residues. Just CDR3 DNA is preserved here, 45 bases in frame from base 1. For CDR1 and CDR2, the germline V gene lists SGHDN and FVKESK. The specimen sequenced was peripheral blood or thyroid tissue (not recorded which). The chain is assembled from TRBV14 and TRBJ1-2; perhaps TRBD1 is the D gene, with 5 bases matching. This receptor was identified in an adult man with Graves' hyperthyroidism. The nucleotide sequence reads as follows: TGTGCCAGCAGCCAAGCGACAGCTCCTAACTATGGCTACACCTTC. This sequence encodes CASSQATAPNYGYTF.